The entry below gives a single T cell receptor (beta chain) sequence along with its context. This record belongs to a study of T cells in Graves' hyperthyroidism and ophthalmopathy. At the level of the study: Blood was drawn when the patient was first diagnosed and still untreated.

RNA transcripts gave rise to amplified TCR beta CDR3 regions. The HTBI set primed first-round TCR CDR3 RT-PCR. TCRdb reanalysed the multiplex PCR reads using MiXCR and keeps one entry per CDR3 protein. The sample gives 300,000 to 450,000 distinct CDR3 sequences, around 16% of which show up once; 25% to 30% is in the top ten. Losses at the gene ends were 6 bases for V and 3 bases for J; bases not matched to a gene: 23. CDR1 SQVTM and CDR2 ANQGSEA come from the germline V gene. CDR3 length: 20 residues. Disease duration under 2 months; hyperthyroidism patients were aged 18 to 65. The study based diagnoses on clinical symptoms, serum thyroxine and TRAb, thyroid ultrasound and orbital computed tomography.

Sequencing was performed on blood. The chain is built from TRBV29-1 and TRBJ2-7; 13 nucleotides agree with TRBD2. This clonotype was sampled from a woman aged 18 to 35 with Graves' hyperthyroidism that later progressed to Graves' ophthalmopathy. CDR3 sequence: CSVSTTQTSGRRAPGYEQYF. The CDR3 bases are TGCAGCGTGAGTACTACCCAGACTAGCGGGAGGCGGGCCCCGGGCTACGAGCAGTACTTC.